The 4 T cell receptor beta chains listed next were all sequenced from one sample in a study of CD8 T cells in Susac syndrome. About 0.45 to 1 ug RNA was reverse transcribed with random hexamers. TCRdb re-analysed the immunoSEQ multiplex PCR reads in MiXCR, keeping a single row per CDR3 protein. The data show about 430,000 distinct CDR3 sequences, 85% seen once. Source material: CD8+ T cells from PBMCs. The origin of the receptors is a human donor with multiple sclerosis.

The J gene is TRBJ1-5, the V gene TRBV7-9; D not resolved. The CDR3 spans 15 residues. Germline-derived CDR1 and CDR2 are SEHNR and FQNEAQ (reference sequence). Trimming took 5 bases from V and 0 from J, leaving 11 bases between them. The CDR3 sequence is CASSQRYYSNQPQHF. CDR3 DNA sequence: TGTGCCAGCAGCCAGCGGTACTATAGCAATCAGCCCCAGCATTTT.

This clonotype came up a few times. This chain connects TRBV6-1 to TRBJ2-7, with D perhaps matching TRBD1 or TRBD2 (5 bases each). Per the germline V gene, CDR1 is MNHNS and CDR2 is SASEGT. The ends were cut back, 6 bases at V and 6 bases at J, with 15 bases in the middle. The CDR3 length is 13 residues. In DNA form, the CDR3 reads TGTGCCAGCAGGAAGGGGACGGCCGCCGAGCAGTACTTC. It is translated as CASRKGTAAEQYF.

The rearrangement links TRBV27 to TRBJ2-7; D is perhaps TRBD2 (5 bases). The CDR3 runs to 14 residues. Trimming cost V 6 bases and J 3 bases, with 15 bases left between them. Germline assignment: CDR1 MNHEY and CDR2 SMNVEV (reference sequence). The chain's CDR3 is CASSPGIGNYEQYF. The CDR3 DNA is TGTGCCAGCAGCCCGGGGATCGGGAACTACGAGCAGTACTTC.

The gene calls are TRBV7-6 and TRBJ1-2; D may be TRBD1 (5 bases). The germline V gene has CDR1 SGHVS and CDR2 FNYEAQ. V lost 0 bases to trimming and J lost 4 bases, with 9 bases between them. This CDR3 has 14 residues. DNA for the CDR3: TGTGCCAGCAGCTTAGCCAGGGAGGGCTATGGCTACACCTTC. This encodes CASSLAREGYGYTF.